This T cell receptor (beta chain) was recovered during a study of CD8+ T cells in alopecia areata. Across the study: Tofacitinib therapy lasting 6 to 18 months was followed by 6 months off drug. Severity scoring for treated patients was based on the percentage of affected scalp area.

On this clone itself: Its antigen is unidentified.

Extracted RNA was reverse transcribed into cDNA, the sequencing template. TCRdb keeps only in-frame clones here, not all; method: immunoSEQ multiplex PCR. The repertoire includes approximately 170,000 clones, 45% to 75% of them detected once, and about 0.69% sits in the top ten. Treatment described: oral pan-JAK inhibitor, 5-10 mg twice daily. Whole-study results and caveats: Under tofacitinib, numerous expanded lesional clonotypes remained detectable in scalp and blood. Given one nonresponder, whether baseline CD8+ expansion relates to response remains uncertain.

The CDR3 sequence is 11 residues long. Looked up from germline, CDR1 is SQVTM and CDR2 is ANQGSEA. Trimming removed 4 bases at V and 10 bases at J, with 14 bases between. The source of this sequence is a human donor with alopecia areata. V is TRBV29-1 and J is TRBJ2-7, with D maybe TRBD2 (5 bases). The starting material was CD4+ T cells sorted from blood, obtained at week 4, from a patient treated with tofacitinib. Written as DNA, the CDR3 is TGCAGCGTTGGGGGAGAGAGGAGCCAGTACTTC. Translated, it gives CSVGGERSQYF.